These T cell receptor beta chains were read from a single sample in a study of Graves' ophthalmopathy and Graves' hyperthyroidism. TCRdb itself ran the multiplex PCR reads through MiXCR, one entry per CDR3 protein. The data contain roughly 50,000 distinct CDR3 sequences, 50% of them singletons. Sequences were obtained from peripheral blood. The receptors come from an adult man with Graves' ophthalmopathy. The CDR3 runs from the conserved cysteine through the conserved F or W. The D gene is left open where the match is weak. The size of a clone is reported for some rows only, either as once, few or many, or as a class for expanded clones.

TRBV10-3,TRBJ1-4,-,TRBD1,CAIKADRGREKLFF,TGTGCCATCAAGGCGGACAGGGGCAGAGAAAAACTGTTTTTT
TRBV11-3,TRBJ2-7,-,-,CASSPGTGGGEQYF,TGTGCCAGCAGCCCTGGGACAGGCGGGGGCGAGCAGTACTTC
TRBV5-1,TRBJ2-1,many,TRBD2,CASSSGLAGASYNEQFF,TGCGCCAGCAGCTCCGGACTAGCGGGAGCCTCCTACAATGAGCAGTTCTTC
TRBV20-1,TRBJ2-3,-,TRBD2,CSAPSGRSTDTQYF,TGCAGTGCTCCTAGCGGACGTAGCACAGATACGCAGTATTTT
TRBV25-1,TRBJ1-6,many,-,CASSKGAMNSPLHF,TGTGCCAGCAGCAAAGGGGCAATGAATTCACCCCTCCACTTT
TRBV2,TRBJ2-5,-,-,CASNQLVGETQYF,TGTGCCAGCAACCAACTAGTTGGAGAGACCCAGTACTTC
TRBV6-4,TRBJ2-3,-,TRBD1,CASSTGGGTDTQYF,TGTGCCAGCAGTACAGGGGGCGGCACAGATACGCAGTATTTT
TRBV12-3/TRBV12-4,TRBJ2-2,-,TRBD2,CASRWTSGNTGELFF,TGTGCCAGCAGGTGGACTAGCGGGAACACCGGGGAGCTGTTTTTT
TRBV2,TRBJ2-5,-,TRBD2,CASTRRGLDGETQYF,TGTGCCAGCACCAGAAGGGGACTAGACGGGGAGACCCAGTACTTC
TRBV7-2,TRBJ1-1,many,-,CASSQPGQAERGTEAFF,TGTGCCAGCAGCCAGCCGGGACAAGCTGAAAGGGGCACTGAAGCTTTCTTT
TRBV28,TRBJ2-7,many,TRBD1,CASYQGPGGDEQYF,TGTGCCAGTTATCAGGGGCCAGGGGGCGACGAGCAGTACTTC
TRBV5-1,TRBJ1-1,-,TRBD1,CASSLGQGADAFF,TGCGCCAGCAGCTTGGGACAGGGGGCGGACGCTTTCTTT
TRBV20-1,TRBJ1-2,-,-,CSARDRPGGGYTF,TGCAGTGCTAGAGATCGTCCGGGAGGGGGCTACACCTTC
TRBV7-7,TRBJ2-5,many,-,CASSLGSGLSQETQYF,TGTGCTAGCAGCCTCGGTAGCGGCCTATCCCAAGAGACCCAGTACTTC
TRBV10-3,TRBJ1-1,once,-,CAISGGVGEAFF,TGTGCCATCAGTGGGGGGGTGGGTGAAGCTTTCTTT